This T cell receptor beta chain was recovered during a study of a mutant IDH1 vaccine in newly diagnosed glioma. Whole-study context: Most patients had radiochemotherapy with temozolomide before enrollment; others had one alone.

The table came from immunoSEQ multiplex PCR; TCRdb's copy has only in-frame clones and leaves some out. The data hold under 150,000 clones, with about 90% observed a single time. This clone was picked up a small number of times. The antigen remains unidentified. Germline values: CDR1 GTSNPN, CDR2 SVGIG (reference sequence). V shed 7 bases and J shed 0 bases, with 9 bases lying between them. The CDR3 has 12 amino acids. Time point here: week 11, during vaccination. It was 300 ug of mutant IDH1 20-mer peptide that made up each vaccine dose, given with topical imiquimod. There were new WHO grade 3 or 4 astrocytomas in the donors, and these were IDH1-mutant and ATRX-lost.

The chain joins TRBV30 to TRBJ1-1, with D perhaps TRBD1 (6 bases). Sequencing was performed on PBMCs, taken from a glioma patient whose treatment included an IDH1 peptide vaccine. This TCR came from a woman aged 45 to 65 with glioma. The DNA for the CDR3 is TGTGCCTTAACAGGGCTGAACACTGAAGCTTTCTTT. It yields the protein CALTGLNTEAFF.